A single sample gave rise to the 27 T cell receptor beta chains below, sequenced in a study of shared clonotypes between healthy human individuals. The table came from immunoSEQ multiplex PCR; TCRdb's copy has only in-frame clones and leaves some out. The sample carries roughly 1,000,000 clones, approximately 80% recorded once. The sequencing input was memory CD4+ T cells from PBMCs. Subset here: CD45RA-negative fraction. All receptors come from a man between 18 and 29 years old in good health. Some clones in this sample may be carry-over from other donors' samples.

The chain links TRBV5-1 to TRBJ2-7; 8 bases are a match to TRBD2. This CDR3 is built from 15 residues. Germline loops: CDR1 SGHRS, CDR2 YFSETQ. With 0 bases clipped from V and 3 bases from J, the junction kept 5 bases outside the gene matches. CDR3 in amino acids: CASSLASGGIYEQYF. The CDR3 DNA reads TGCGCCAGCAGCTTGGCCTCGGGGGGGATCTACGAGCAGTACTTC.

This clone was found once. The chain has TRBV27 and TRBJ1-1, with D maybe TRBD1 (6 bases). Germline values: CDR1 MNHEY, CDR2 SMNVEV (reference sequence). There are 13 residues in the CDR3. V was cut by 6 bases and J by 3 bases, with 11 bases left in between. The CDR3 loop reads CASSGGLYTEAFF. Written as DNA, the CDR3 is TGTGCCAGCAGCGGGGGGCTGTACACTGAAGCTTTCTTT.

The V and J genes are TRBV2 and TRBJ1-2; no firm D call. There are 12 residues in the CDR3. Germline CDR1 SNHLY, CDR2 FYNNEI. Deletions cut 8 bases from V and 3 bases from J, with 10 bases between. This CDR3 is CASQPADYGYTF. The CDR3 DNA reads as TGTGCCAGCCAGCCGGCGGACTATGGCTACACCTTC.

The chain joins TRBV11-2 to TRBJ2-5, with a weak D call TRBD2 (5 bases). Trimming took 2 bases from V and 5 from J, leaving 15 bases between them. The CDR3 has 15 amino acids. Germline CDR1 SGHAT, CDR2 FQNNGV. This chain's CDR3 is CASSLRGRGSETQYF. For the CDR3, the DNA is TGTGCCAGCAGCTTACGAGGTCGTGGGAGCGAGACCCAGTACTTC.

Remarks on this clone: The same CDR3 arises from other DNA sequences in this sample as well. This sequence joins TRBV7-3 and TRBJ2-5, with TRBD1 as a possible D gene (5 bases). The CDR3 covers 13 residues. Between the trimmed V and J ends, which lost 1 base and 4 bases, there was a span of 7 bases. Germline loops: CDR1 SGHTA, CDR2 FQGTGA. The CDR3, as DNA: TGTGCCAGCAGCTTAAATAGGGGAGAGACCCAGTACTTC. Its translation is CASSLNRGETQYF.

The J gene is TRBJ2-7, the V gene TRBV11-2; D is perhaps TRBD1 or TRBD2 (5 bases each). The CDR3 has 17 residues. Trimming took off 5 bases at V and 0 bases at J, with 20 bases between the two ends. Germline assignment: CDR1 SGHAT and CDR2 FQNNGV. CDR3 DNA: TGTGCCAGCAGCACTTTGCTAACATGGGGGAGCTCCTACGAGCAGTACTTC. Protein: CASSTLLTWGSSYEQYF.

This clone was recorded many times. The rearrangement uses TRBV5-5 and TRBJ1-1, with unresolved D. The V gene lost 4 bases and the J gene lost 1 base, with 11 bases spanning the gap. The CDR3 has 14 amino acids. Germline CDR1 SGHKS, CDR2 YYEKEE (reference sequence). The DNA for the CDR3 is TGTGCCAGCAGCCGGGTCCTAACGAACACTGAAGCTTTCTTT. It encodes CASSRVLTNTEAFF.

The chain employs TRBV28 and TRBJ2-1; 7 nucleotides line up with TRBD2. This CDR3 spans 13 amino acids. J lost 12 bases, V lost 5 bases, and 10 bases had no gene match. Germline CDR1 MDHEN, CDR2 SYDVKM. The CDR3 DNA is TGTGCCAGCAGTGGAACTTCTAGCGGCGTGCAGTTCTTC. Encoded protein: CASSGTSSGVQFF.

The rearrangement joins TRBV6-5 to TRBJ2-5; D is undetermined. Trimming removed 1 base at V and 3 bases at J, with 6 bases between. The germline V gene has CDR1 MNHEY and CDR2 SVGAGI. CDR3 size: 13 residues. DNA of the CDR3: TGTGCCAGCAGTTACTACGGAGAAGAGACCCAGTACTTC. Its protein is CASSYYGEETQYF.

The chain couples TRBV28 to TRBJ1-1; the D is unclear. The V end lost 6 bases, the J end lost 3 bases, and 5 bases lay between the germline ends. This CDR3 region has 11 residues. The germline gives CDR1 MDHEN, CDR2 SYDVKM. The CDR3 loop reads CASRRDTEAFF. CDR3 in DNA: TGTGCCAGCAGACGAGACACTGAAGCTTTCTTT.

There are a few counts of this clone. J is TRBJ1-1 and V is TRBV15; 7 nucleotides match TRBD1. The trim removed 5 bases at V and 6 bases at J, leaving 9 bases unmatched. Looked up from germline, CDR1 is LNHNV and CDR2 is YYDKDF (reference sequence). The CDR3 totals 14 residues. CDR3 region: CATSGDRDWSEAFF. In DNA, the CDR3 is TGTGCCACCAGCGGTGACAGGGACTGGTCTGAAGCTTTCTTT.

Only a few counts were recorded for this clone. The chain is built from TRBV18 and TRBJ2-2, with no clear D. CDR1 and CDR2 (germline): KGHSH, LQKENI. CDR3 length: 15 residues. V was pared by 1 base and J by 5 bases, with 11 bases between. CDR3 coding DNA: TGTGCCAGCTCACCACGGGCGGTGAAAACCGGGGAGCTGTTTTTT. This codes for CASSPRAVKTGELFF. The full variable domain, with the rest looked up from reference TRBV18 and TRBJ2-2, is NAGVMQNPRHLVRRRGQEARLRCSPMKGHSHVYWYRQLPEEGLKFMVYLQKENIIDESGMPKERFSAEFPKEGPSILRIQQVVRGDSAAYFCASSPRAVKTGELFFGEGSRLTVL.

This sequence joins TRBV7-9 and TRBJ1-1; D is ambiguous. CDR1 is SEHNR and CDR2 is FQNEAQ in the germline V gene (reference sequence). The V end lost 1 base, the J end lost 3 bases, and 9 bases lay between the germline ends. The CDR3 runs to 14 residues. The CDR3 sequence is CASSLVGYHTEAFF. CDR3 DNA sequence: TGTGCCAGCAGCTTAGTTGGGTATCACACTGAAGCTTTCTTT.

This clone has at least ten counts. Written as DNA, the CDR3 is TGCAGTGCTAGCGTACTAAATGGCTACACCTTC. Residues: CSASVLNGYTF. This chain joins TRBV20-1 and TRBJ1-2, with no clear D. Germline assignment: CDR1 DFQATT and CDR2 SNEGSKA (reference sequence). This CDR3 contains 11 residues. V was trimmed by 3 bases and J by 6 bases, leaving 8 bases between them.

V and J are TRBV4-1 and TRBJ2-4; 9 bases match TRBD1. This CDR3 spans 19 amino acids. Germline trimming cut 3 bases from V and 1 base from J; bases unmatched to any gene: 13. CDR1 is MGHRA, CDR2 YSYEKL, per germline. CDR3 nucleotide sequence: TGCGCCAGCAGCCAGCTCGGACAGGGGCCTTCCTCGGCCAAAAACATTCAGTACTTC. Translation: CASSQLGQGPSSAKNIQYF.

The chain carries TRBV19 and TRBJ2-7, with TRBD1 matching 11 bases. Germline assignment: CDR1 LNHDA and CDR2 SQIVND (reference sequence). CDR3 length: 15 amino acids. The J segment lost 2 bases and the V segment lost 5 bases, leaving 5 bases of the junction unmatched. The CDR3 here is CASSAPGQGAYEQYF. CDR3 nucleotide sequence: TGTGCCAGTAGTGCCCCGGGACAGGGGGCCTACGAGCAGTACTTC.

A few counts support this clone. This chain uses TRBV4-2 with TRBJ2-2; the D gene is possibly TRBD2 (5 bases). The CDR3 sequence is 13 residues long. CDR1 and CDR2 (germline): LGHNA, YNFKEQ. Trimming cost V 3 bases and J 7 bases, with 9 bases left between them. CDR3: CASSQGEGGELFF. The CDR3 nucleotides read TGTGCCAGCAGCCAGGGTGAGGGCGGGGAGCTGTTTTTT.

CDR3 sequence reads: CASSPRRSDYGYTF. The CDR3 DNA reads as TGTGCCAGCAGTCCCCGCAGAAGCGACTATGGCTACACCTTC. This chain connects TRBV6-5 to TRBJ1-2; D remains unclear. Trimming stripped 5 bases from V and 3 bases from J, with 13 bases between. Germline V gene sequence: CDR1 MNHEY, CDR2 SVGAGI. There are 14 residues in the CDR3.

With respect to this clone: The same CDR3 arises from other DNA sequences in this sample as well. The gene calls are TRBV27 and TRBJ2-3; 9 nucleotides match TRBD1. The CDR3 has 15 amino acids. Germline-derived CDR1 and CDR2 are MNHEY and SMNVEV (reference sequence). V shed 4 bases and J 3 bases; nucleotides not matched to a gene: 5. The CDR3 bases are TGTGCCAGCAGTTCCCCGGGACAGGGAACAGATACGCAGTATTTT. It translates to CASSSPGQGTDTQYF.

Points on this clone: This CDR3 is also generated by other DNA sequences in the sample. The rearrangement links TRBV11-3 to TRBJ2-1; D gene ambiguous. V shed 3 bases and J shed 2 bases, with 5 bases lying between them. The CDR3 has 13 amino acids. Germline V gene sequence: CDR1 SGHNT, CDR2 YENEEA. CDR3 nucleotide sequence: TGTGCCAGCAGCTTGACACCCTACAATGAGCAGTTCTTC. It translates to CASSLTPYNEQFF.

Comment on this clone: A much larger clone sits a single nucleotide away, making a read error possible. The CDR3 sequence is CASSLYRNTEAFF. In nucleotides, the CDR3 is TGTGCCAGCAGCTTGTACCGAAACACTGAAGCTTTCTTT. The gene calls are TRBV7-2 and TRBJ1-1; no clear D gene. V gave up 3 bases and J gave up 2 bases, with 7 bases separating them. Germline assignment: CDR1 SGHTA and CDR2 FQGNSA. This CDR3 is built from 13 residues.

The chain links TRBV6-1 to TRBJ1-1, with D maybe TRBD1 (6 bases). Trimming shortened V by 0 bases and J by 5 bases, and 13 bases separated the two germline ends. The germline CDR1 and CDR2 sequences are MNHNS and SASEGT. The CDR3 contains 15 residues. The DNA of the CDR3 is TGTGCCAGCAGTGAAGCGAGGGGGAAGGTAACTGAAGCTTTCTTT. Protein: CASSEARGKVTEAFF.

The chain recombines TRBV6-6 with TRBJ2-3; TRBD2 matches 7 bases. With V trimmed by 2 bases and J by 0 bases, 2 bases remained unmatched. The CDR3 contains 15 residues. Germline V gives CDR1 MNHNY, CDR2 SVGAGI (reference sequence). The CDR3, as DNA: TGTGCCAGCAGTTACCCAGCGGGGAGCACAGATACGCAGTATTTT. It is translated as CASSYPAGSTDTQYF.

The chain is built from TRBV18 and TRBJ1-2, with D unresolved. The germline gives CDR1 KGHSH, CDR2 LQKENI. The CDR3 contains 17 residues. The V end lost 4 bases, the J end lost 0 bases, and 18 bases lay between the germline ends. CDR3 sequence (DNA): TGTGCCAGCTCACTCACACGAACCTATGAATCTAACTATGGCTACACCTTC. This translates into CASSLTRTYESNYGYTF.

This clone has a single count. The chain couples TRBV2 to TRBJ2-3; D tentatively fits TRBD1 or TRBD2 (5 bases each). Germline V gives CDR1 SNHLY, CDR2 FYNNEI. Trimming pared 4 bases from V and 6 bases from J, leaving 11 bases between. This CDR3 comprises 13 residues. The CDR3 spells CASSVGTGDTQYF. The DNA for the CDR3 is TGTGCCAGCAGTGTGGGGACGGGGGATACGCAGTATTTT.

V usage is TRBV7-6 and J usage is TRBJ2-7; 7 bases are shared with TRBD1. This CDR3 has 13 amino acids. The germline gives CDR1 SGHVS, CDR2 FNYEAQ. V was pared by 4 bases and J by 3 bases, with 3 bases of the junction left unmatched. CDR3 coding DNA: TGTGCCAGCAGCTCTTGGGACAGCTACGAGCAGTACTTC. Translation gives CASSSWDSYEQYF. Complete variable domain (other parts from reference TRBV7-6 and TRBJ2-7): GAGVSQSPRYKVTKRGQDVALRCDPISGHVSLYWYRQALGQGPEFLTYFNYEAQQDKSGLPNDRFSAERPEGSISTLTIQRTEQRDSAMYRCASSSWDSYEQYFGPGTRLTVT.

The rearrangement uses TRBV7-8 and TRBJ1-3, with D possibly being TRBD1 (5 bases). The V and J ends lost 5 bases and 4 bases respectively, with 12 bases between them. CDR1 and CDR2 (germline): SGHVS, FQNEAQ. There are 14 residues in the CDR3. The CDR3 loop is CASSDPGLGNTIYF. CDR3 nucleotides: TGTGCCAGCAGCGACCCAGGGTTAGGAAACACCATATATTTT.